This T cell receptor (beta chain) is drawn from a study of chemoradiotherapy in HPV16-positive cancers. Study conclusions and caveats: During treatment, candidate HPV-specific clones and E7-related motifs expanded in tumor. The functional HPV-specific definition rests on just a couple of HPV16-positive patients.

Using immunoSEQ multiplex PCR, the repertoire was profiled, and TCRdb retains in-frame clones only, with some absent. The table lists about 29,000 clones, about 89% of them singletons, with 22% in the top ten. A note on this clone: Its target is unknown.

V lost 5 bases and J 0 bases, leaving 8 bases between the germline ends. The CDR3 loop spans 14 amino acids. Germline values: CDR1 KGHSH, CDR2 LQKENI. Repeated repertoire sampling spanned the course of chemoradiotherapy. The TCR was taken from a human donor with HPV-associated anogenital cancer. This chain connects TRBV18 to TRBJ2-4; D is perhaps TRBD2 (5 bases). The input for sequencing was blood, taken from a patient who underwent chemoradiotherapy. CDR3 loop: CASSGELAKNIQYF. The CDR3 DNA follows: TGTGCCAGCTCAGGGGAGCTAGCCAAAAACATTCAGTACTTC.